Listed below are T cell receptor beta chains from one sample, sequenced in a study of T cells in Graves' hyperthyroidism and ophthalmopathy. TCRdb re-derived calls from the multiplex PCR reads in MiXCR, one entry per CDR3 protein. The sample lists 250,000 to 300,000 distinct CDR3 sequences; around 15% were seen once. The sample was blood. These receptors were collected from a woman aged 55-69 years with Graves' ophthalmopathy. The conserved cysteine and the conserved F or W are not part of the CDR3 here. Fields, in order: V gene, J gene, clone size, CDR3 protein. Clone size is given for some rows only: seen once, a few or many times, or a class if the clone is expanded.

TRBV18	TRBJ2-3	NA	ASSPQQLSIDTQY
TRBV7-9	TRBJ2-3	NA	ASSPQRGSGGANISSTDTQY
TRBV10-3	TRBJ2-1	many	AIRGDRGNYNEQF
TRBV7-3	TRBJ2-3	many	ASSSKLGTGEADTQY
TRBV5-1	TRBJ2-2	once	ASSRTGTSTGELF
TRBV7-9	TRBJ2-7	many	ASSYRDNEQY
TRBV9	TRBJ1-2	many	ASSVAGGLGGYT
TRBV10-3	TRBJ2-3	NA	AIRVAGRDTQY
TRBV6-1	TRBJ2-1	many	ASSDGLARANLYNEQF
TRBV7-2	TRBJ2-2	NA	ASSHEGTNTGELF
TRBV7-2	TRBJ2-1	few	ASSRGPGTGVHNEQF
TRBV20-1	TRBJ2-3	many	SAKEGAGTDTQY
TRBV29-1	TRBJ1-2	few	SVGGLGNYGYT
TRBV27	TRBJ2-5	NA	ASSWGGLAEETQY
TRBV2	TRBJ1-1	many	ASSPWTGEAF
TRBV7-9	TRBJ2-6	few	ASSLNRGSSGANVLT
TRBV3-1	TRBJ2-2	NA	ASSQGTGVGELF
TRBV7-9	TRBJ2-1	NA	ASSQRSGSYNEQF
TRBV9	TRBJ1-1	few	ASSMRGQGATEAF
TRBV7-9	TRBJ2-6	NA	ASSHFSGANVLT
TRBV4-3	TRBJ2-2	NA	ASSQESGVAGELF
TRBV11-2	TRBJ1-6	many	ASSSQTGWNSPLH
TRBV9	TRBJ1-3	few	ASSVGDRESGNTIY
TRBV5-6	TRBJ2-5	NA	ASSLAPSGGETQY
TRBV30	TRBJ1-1	many	AWKRQGNTEAF
TRBV5-1	TRBJ2-3	many	ASSLAEKGTQY
TRBV9	TRBJ1-2	NA	ASEDRAKYGYA
TRBV6-2/TRBV6-3	TRBJ1-5	many	ASGLINQPQH
TRBV7-9	TRBJ1-2	few	ASSPGLDT
TRBV11-3	TRBJ2-2	few	ASSFGQSNTGELF
TRBV28	TRBJ1-6	few	ASSVPGQGDSPLH
TRBV20-1	TRBJ1-4	NA	SAPGHYNEKLF
TRBV7-2	TRBJ2-2	many	ASSLQATNTGELF
TRBV7-9	TRBJ2-1	NA	ASSRLAGFHEQF
TRBV6-1	TRBJ2-1	NA	ASSSAGGFNEQF
TRBV29-1	TRBJ2-5	many	SVERGHQETQY
TRBV27	TRBJ2-7	few	ASSRDSLTPYEQY
TRBV6-1	TRBJ2-7	many	ASSPPGLDGEQY
TRBV11-1	TRBJ2-7	many	ASSLVAGALPYEQY
TRBV20-1	TRBJ2-2	many	SAPGTSYTGELF
TRBV28	TRBJ2-7	many	ASSLVGRENEQY
TRBV5-6	TRBJ1-4	few	VSSLWEQGSGEKLF
TRBV11-2	TRBJ1-2	many	ASRAGGPHGYT
TRBV5-6	TRBJ1-5	many	ASSLEAANQPQH
TRBV11-2	TRBJ2-5	many	ASSGRDGGLSKVVSQY
TRBV7-2	TRBJ2-5	many	ASSAGTSGRALGLETQY
TRBV20-1	TRBJ2-3	NA	SALLPETSGGTDTQY
TRBV7-9	TRBJ2-7	many	ASRKEGAGYEQY
TRBV7-7	TRBJ1-1	many	ASREANTEAF
TRBV3-1	TRBJ1-1	few	ANSQDWGEGAAF
TRBV28	TRBJ2-3	many	ASSLRPDTQY
TRBV10-2	TRBJ2-1	NA	ASSDPKTEPPRF
TRBV7-2	TRBJ2-3	many	ASSLRQGVDTQY
TRBV6-1	TRBJ2-5	many	ASRTLRGTQETQY
TRBV18	TRBJ2-7	many	ASSPPGYEQY